A single sample gave rise to the 14 T cell receptor beta chains below, sequenced in a study of control samples from healthy donors and cancer patients. Generated by immunoSEQ multiplex PCR, the TCRdb table keeps only in-frame clones and is missing some. The repertoire holds some 100,000 clones, with roughly 88% as singletons. What was sequenced was blood. Every receptor here comes from a man aged 30 to 39 in good health.

This clone turned up a few times. The sample has other DNA sequences that encode this CDR3 too. This chain uses TRBV6-6 with TRBJ2-3, with TRBD1 matching 8 bases. CDR1 and CDR2 (germline): MNHNY, SVGAGI (reference sequence). Unmatched junction bases numbered 5, after V lost 6 bases and J lost 0 bases. The CDR3 is made up of 15 amino acids. CDR3 loop: CASRRQGPSTDTQYF. The CDR3 region has the DNA TGTGCCAGCAGGCGACAGGGGCCTAGCACAGATACGCAGTATTTT.

The chain combines TRBV12-5 with TRBJ2-1; 11 nucleotides line up with TRBD2. J gave up 1 base and V 2 bases, and 7 bases lay outside the gene matches. The germline V gene has CDR1 LGHNT and CDR2 FRNRAP. The CDR3 spans 18 residues. CDR3 protein: CASGLTLSGRGSYNEQFF. The CDR3 region has the DNA TGTGCTAGTGGTTTGACCCTTAGCGGGAGGGGTTCCTACAATGAGCAGTTCTTC.

V and J are TRBV5-4 and TRBJ2-1; no firm D call. The CDR3 totals 11 residues. CDR1 and CDR2 (germline): SGHNT, YYREEE (reference sequence). Trimming took 2 bases from V and 10 from J, leaving 7 bases between them. DNA of the CDR3: TGTGCCAGCAGCTTCGGCGGCGAGCAGTTCTTC. The encoded protein is CASSFGGEQFF.

The V and J genes are TRBV5-4 and TRBJ2-3; D may match TRBD1 or TRBD2 (5 bases each). V lost 2 bases, J lost 2 bases, and 12 bases lay in between. There are 15 residues in the CDR3. The germline CDR1 and CDR2 sequences are SGHNT and YYREEE (reference sequence). CDR3 nucleotides: TGTGCCAGCAGCTTTCCCGGGACGCTCACAGATACGCAGTATTTT. Translated: CASSFPGTLTDTQYF.

CDR3 bases: TGTGCCAGCAGTACGGACAGGGTCGGAAATTCACCCCTCCACTTT. The encoded protein is CASSTDRVGNSPLHF. The chain links TRBV27 to TRBJ1-6; 8 bases match TRBD1. Germline V gives CDR1 MNHEY, CDR2 SMNVEV (reference sequence). The CDR3 has 15 amino acids. V shed 5 bases, J shed 7 bases, and the junction held 7 bases outside the gene matches.

The chain links TRBV28 to TRBJ1-2; D perhaps matches TRBD1 (5 bases). V shed 2 bases and J shed 0 bases, with 10 bases lying between them. In germline, CDR1 is MDHEN, CDR2 SYDVKM. The CDR3 loop spans 15 amino acids. The CDR3 DNA follows: TGTGCCAGCAGTTTAGGCAGGGCTGCTAACTATGGCTACACCTTC. Amino acids: CASSLGRAANYGYTF.

This chain uses TRBV10-3 with TRBJ1-5; TRBD1 aligns across 9 bases. V lost 3 bases to trimming and J lost 7 bases; unmatched junction nucleotides: 13. Germline-derived CDR1 and CDR2 are ENHRY and SYGVKD. The CDR3 runs 17 residues. The CDR3 spells CAISDLLSDRGAQPQHF. For the CDR3, the DNA is TGTGCCATCAGTGACCTCCTAAGCGACAGGGGGGCCCAGCCCCAGCATTTT.

This chain uses TRBV20-1 with TRBJ1-1; no clear D gene. The germline V gene has CDR1 DFQATT and CDR2 SNEGSKA (reference sequence). The CDR3 is 12 amino acids. Trimming cost V 3 bases and J 6 bases, with 11 bases left between them. The CDR3 loop reads CSASTAISEAFF. The CDR3 DNA reads as TGCAGTGCTAGTACCGCTATTTCTGAAGCTTTCTTT.

This chain joins TRBV24-1 and TRBJ2-2, with TRBD2 identical over 10 bases. CDR1 is KGHDR, CDR2 SFDVKD, per germline. This CDR3 has 16 amino acids. The V segment lost 6 bases and the J segment 7 bases; nucleotides outside the gene matches: 10. Written as DNA, the CDR3 is TGTGCCACCAGTCGTGCAGCGGGAGGGCCGGACGGGGAGCTGTTTTTT. Encoded protein: CATSRAAGGPDGELFF.

The chain joins TRBV2 to TRBJ2-1, with D possibly matching TRBD2 (6 bases). Germline CDR1 SNHLY, CDR2 FYNNEI. The V and J ends lost 8 bases and 5 bases respectively, with 25 bases between them. The CDR3 is 17 amino acids. CDR3 sequence (DNA): TGTGCCAGCCCACCCTTACTAGCCGCACCTACAAACAATGAGCAGTTCTTC. It encodes CASPPLLAAPTNNEQFF. The full variable domain, rest sourced from reference TRBV2 and TRBJ2-1, is EPEVTQTPSHQVTQMGQEVILRCVPISNHLYFYWYRQILGQKVEFLVSFYNNEISEKSEIFDDQFSVERPDGSNFTLKIRSTKLEDSAMYFCASPPLLAAPTNNEQFFGPGTRLTVL.

The chain combines TRBV28 with TRBJ2-1; D is uncertain. The CDR3 runs to 16 residues. V lost 2 bases to trimming and J lost 4 bases, with 15 bases between them. Germline CDR1 and CDR2: MDHEN and SYDVKM. As DNA, the CDR3 is TGTGCCAGCAGTTTAGTTGGGCAAACCCTTTACAATGAGCAGTTCTTC. Encoded protein: CASSLVGQTLYNEQFF.

This chain connects TRBV3-1 (or the pseudogene TRBV3-2) to TRBJ2-7; TRBD2 matches 9 bases. This CDR3 region has 15 residues. Germline values: CDR1 LGHDT, CDR2 YNNKEL (reference sequence). V lost 0 bases to trimming and J lost 4 bases; unmatched junction nucleotides: 4. The CDR3 sequence is CASSQELAGNYEQYF. CDR3 nucleotide sequence: TGTGCCAGCAGCCAAGAGCTAGCGGGAAATTACGAGCAGTACTTC.

V usage is TRBV2 and J usage is TRBJ2-6; 8 positions agree with TRBD2. CDR1 is SNHLY and CDR2 is FYNNEI in the germline V gene. Losses at the gene ends were 5 bases for V and 3 bases for J; bases not matched to a gene: 3. This CDR3 spans 15 amino acids. The CDR3, as DNA: TGTGCCAGCAGTTCGGGGGGGCTTGGGGCCAACGTCCTGACTTTC. Its protein product is CASSSGGLGANVLTF.

The V gene is TRBV12-3 or TRBV12-4, the J gene TRBJ2-5; D gene unclear. Trimming removed 1 base from V and 5 bases from J, with 8 bases in between. The CDR3 consists of 13 residues. The CDR3 is CASSLVGAETQYF. DNA of the CDR3: TGTGCCAGCAGTTTAGTGGGCGCGGAGACCCAGTACTTC.